This T cell receptor (beta chain) was captured in a study of beta chain features in type 1 diabetes. For the study at large: All samples combined gave roughly 100 million sorted cells for examination. Study results and limitations: Type 1 diabetes patients had moderately but significantly shorter TCRB CDR3s in all four CD4+ subsets. The naive, central memory and Treg TCRB repertoires of patients appeared to be more similar to one another than those of healthy donors.

Sequenced material consisted of expressed TCRB transcripts (all of the isolated RNA was reverse transcribed). Clones were sequenced by immunoSEQ multiplex PCR, and TCRdb holds only the in-frame ones, with some missing. The data contain about 28,000 clones, approximately 64% of them seen just once; the ten biggest clones take up roughly 2.4%. On this clone itself: Its matching antigen is unknown.

Using CD45RO/CCR7/CD25/CD127/CD95/CD27, CD4+ naive, central memory, regulatory and stem cell-like memory cells were sorted. Each sorted fraction was over 95% pure. The V end lost 3 bases, the J end lost 11 bases, and 14 bases lay between the germline ends. The CDR3 extends over 12 amino acids. Germline values: CDR1 SQVTM, CDR2 ANQGSEA. The rearrangement uses TRBV29-1 and TRBJ1-5, with D possibly TRBD1 on 5 matching bases. Sequencing input: Tregs from blood. The source of this sequence is a woman aged 30 to 39 with type 1 diabetes. CDR3 nucleotides: TGCAGCGTTGAGACGCAGGGTGGGTCCCAGCATTTT. Protein product: CSVETQGGSQHF.